These 8 T cell receptor beta chains originate from one sample sequenced in a study of Graves' ophthalmopathy and Graves' hyperthyroidism. Using RNA transcripts, the TCR beta CDR3 regions were amplified. HTBI-primed first-round RT-PCR preceded second-round multiplex PCR. TCRdb analysed the multiplex PCR reads with MiXCR anew, one entry per CDR3 protein. This repertoire shows some 170,000 distinct CDR3 sequences, under 45% found once; its top ten account for about 8.2%. The specimen was peripheral blood. Receptor source: a man aged 25-45 years with Graves' ophthalmopathy.

The sample holds many counts of this clonotype. This chain connects TRBV27 to TRBJ2-7; the D gene is possibly TRBD2 (5 bases). Per the germline V gene, CDR1 is MNHEY and CDR2 is SMNVEV (reference sequence). The CDR3 spans 15 residues. V shed 2 bases and J shed 2 bases, with 13 bases lying between them. For the CDR3, the DNA is TGTGCCAGCAGTTTAACTAGGACGGCGGCCTACGAGCAGTACTTC. The encoded protein is CASSLTRTAAYEQYF.

This clonotype came up many times. J is TRBJ1-2 and V is TRBV27; 8 nucleotides line up with TRBD1. From germline, CDR1 is MNHEY and CDR2 SMNVEV (reference sequence). The CDR3 consists of 16 residues. The junction had 14 bases not matched to a gene; V was cut back by 3 bases and J by 8 bases. This CDR3 reads CASSFKLRTGNLGYTF. The CDR3 DNA reads as TGTGCCAGCAGTTTTAAACTCAGGACAGGGAATCTCGGCTACACCTTC.

The sample holds many counts of this clonotype. The rearrangement uses TRBV28 and TRBJ2-7; no reliable D call. The germline CDR1 and CDR2 sequences are MDHEN and SYDVKM. With 6 bases removed from V and 9 bases from J, the gap between germline ends came to 9 bases. This CDR3 has 10 residues. For the CDR3, the DNA is TGTGCCAGCAGCCTTCCGGGGCAGTACTTC. This codes for CASSLPGQYF.

The rearrangement joins TRBV10-3 to TRBJ2-7; the D gene is possibly TRBD1 (6 bases). V lost 8 bases and J lost 7, with 15 bases in between. The CDR3 has 12 amino acids. Germline V CDR1 and CDR2: ENHRY, SYGVKD. In DNA form, the CDR3 reads TGTGCCATCGGGTACAGGGTTGAAGAGCAGTACTTC. Protein product: CAIGYRVEEQYF.

This clonotype was detected a few times. The V and J genes are TRBV7-8 and TRBJ1-2; no firm D call. The CDR3 extends over 14 amino acids. The V end was cut by 5 bases, the J end by 8 bases, with 18 bases between. Germline lookup yields CDR1 SGHVS and CDR2 FQNEAQ. CDR3 coding DNA: TGTGCCAGCAGCCAGCGGTCCGGGGTGCGCGGCTACACCTTC. The encoded protein is CASSQRSGVRGYTF. Together with reference TRBV7-8 and TRBJ1-2, the CDR3 gives the full variable domain: GAGVSQSPRYKVAKRGQDVALRCDPISGHVSLFWYQQALGQGPEFLTYFQNEAQLDKSGLPSDRFFAERPEGSVSTLKIQRTQQEDSAVYLCASSQRSGVRGYTFGSGTRLTVV.

The chain uses TRBV27 and TRBJ2-5, with D possibly matching TRBD1 (5 bases). From germline, CDR1 is MNHEY and CDR2 SMNVEV (reference sequence). V was pared by 5 bases and J by 5 bases, with 21 bases between. This CDR3 region has 16 residues. The CDR3 reads CASSPPPGPNRETQYF. DNA for the CDR3: TGTGCCAGCAGTCCACCTCCAGGGCCGAACCGGGAGACCCAGTACTTC.

This clonotype was observed many times. The CDR3 spells CASSPPMGRSNQPQHF. The CDR3 region has the DNA TGTGCCAGCTCACCACCGATGGGGAGGTCGAATCAGCCCCAGCATTTT. The chain is built from TRBV18 and TRBJ1-5, with D hard to call. Trimming removed 0 bases from V and 4 bases from J, with 13 bases in between. Germline CDR1 KGHSH, CDR2 LQKENI. This CDR3 has 16 residues.

In this sample, this clonotype turned up many times. The chain employs TRBV15 and TRBJ2-7; possibly TRBD2 for D (6 bases). The V and J ends lost 1 base and 1 base respectively, with 26 bases between them. This CDR3 region has 20 residues. Germline-derived CDR1 and CDR2 are LNHNV and YYDKDF (reference sequence). The CDR3 sequence: CATSRASGVNRRRYSYEQYF. CDR3 sequence (DNA): TGTGCCACCAGCAGAGCTTCGGGGGTAAATAGGCGACGATATTCCTACGAGCAGTACTTC. Complete variable domain (other parts from reference TRBV15 and TRBJ2-7): DAMVIQNPRYQVTQFGKPVTLSCSQTLNHNVMYWYQQKSSQAPKLLFHYYDKDFNNEADTPDNFQSRRPNTSFCFLDIRSPGLGDTAMYLCATSRASGVNRRRYSYEQYFGPGTRLTVT.